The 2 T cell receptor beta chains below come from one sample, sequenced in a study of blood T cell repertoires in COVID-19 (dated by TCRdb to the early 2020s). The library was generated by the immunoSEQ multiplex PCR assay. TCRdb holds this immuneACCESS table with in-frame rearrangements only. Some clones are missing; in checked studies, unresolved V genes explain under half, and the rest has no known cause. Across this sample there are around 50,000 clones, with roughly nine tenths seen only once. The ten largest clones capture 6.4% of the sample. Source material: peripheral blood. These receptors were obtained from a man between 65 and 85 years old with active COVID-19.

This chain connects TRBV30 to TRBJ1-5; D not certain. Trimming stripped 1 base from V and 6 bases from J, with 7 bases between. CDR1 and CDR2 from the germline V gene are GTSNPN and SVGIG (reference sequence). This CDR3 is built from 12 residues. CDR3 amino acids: CAWSGAGQPQHF. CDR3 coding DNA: TGTGCCTGGAGTGGGGCAGGTCAGCCCCAGCATTTT. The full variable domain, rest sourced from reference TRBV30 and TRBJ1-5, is SQTIHQWPATLVQPVGSPLSLECTVEGTSNPNLYWYRQAAGRGLQLLFYSVGIGQISSEVPQNLSASRPQDRQFILSSKKLLLSDSGFYLCAWSGAGQPQHFGDGTRLSIL.

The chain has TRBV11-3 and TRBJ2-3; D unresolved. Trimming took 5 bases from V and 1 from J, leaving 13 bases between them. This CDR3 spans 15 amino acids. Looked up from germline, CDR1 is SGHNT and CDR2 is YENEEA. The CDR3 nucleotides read TGTGCCAGCAGCCTCCGAGGCCGGGGCACAGATACGCAGTATTTT. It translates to CASSLRGRGTDTQYF.